One sample yielded the 18 T cell receptor beta chains listed below, sequenced in a study of Graves' ophthalmopathy and Graves' hyperthyroidism. RNA transcripts served as template for amplifying TCR beta CDR3 sequences. HTBI-primed RT-PCR formed the first round, and a multiplex PCR formed the second. TCRdb called the multiplex PCR reads again in MiXCR, with one record for every CDR3 protein. The sample includes about 600,000 distinct CDR3 sequences, roughly 40% seen only once; the top ten take over 3.5%. The sequenced material came from peripheral blood or thyroid tissue (not recorded which). These receptors all stem from an adult man with Graves' hyperthyroidism.

Ten or more counts support this clonotype. V gene TRBV15 combines with J gene TRBJ2-7; D is perhaps TRBD2 (5 bases). The CDR3 totals 13 residues. Per the germline V gene, CDR1 is LNHNV and CDR2 is YYDKDF (reference sequence). The V end was cut by 5 bases, the J end by 1 base, with 9 bases between. The CDR3 reads CATSGGRSYEQYF. In DNA, the CDR3 is TGTGCCACCAGCGGAGGACGTTCCTACGAGCAGTACTTC.

The chain joins TRBV9 to TRBJ2-2; 10 bases line up with TRBD2. CDR3 length equals 17 residues. CDR1 and CDR2 (germline): SGDLS, YYNGEE. Germline trimming cut 5 bases from V and 2 bases from J; bases unmatched to any gene: 9. CDR3: CASSTIPSGGNTGELFF. CDR3 sequence (DNA): TGTGCCAGCAGTACAATCCCTAGCGGGGGAAACACCGGGGAGCTGTTTTTT.

Written as DNA, the CDR3 is TGTGCCAGCAGCCTACGGACTAGTAGTAGAGAGACCCAGTACTTC. Amino acid sequence: CASSLRTSSRETQYF. V gene TRBV11-1 combines with J gene TRBJ2-5; TRBD2 matches at 7 bases. Germline values: CDR1 SGHAT, CDR2 FQDESV (reference sequence). The trim removed 5 bases at V and 4 bases at J, leaving 10 bases unmatched. CDR3 length equals 15 residues. The full variable domain, completed using reference TRBV11-1 and TRBJ2-5, is EAEVAQSPRYKITEKSQAVAFWCDPISGHATLYWYRQILGQGPELLVQFQDESVVDDSQLPKDRFSAERLKGVDSTLKIQPAELGDSAMYLCASSLRTSSRETQYFGPGTRLLVL.

Concerning this clonotype: A much larger clonotype is one base distant, so this may be a read error. The chain is built from TRBV7-2 and TRBJ2-2, with no clear D. Germline V gives CDR1 SGHTA, CDR2 FQGNSA. The CDR3 contains 15 residues. The V end lost 5 bases, the J end lost 0 bases, and 10 bases lay between the germline ends. CDR3 bases: TGTGCCAGCAGCCTTTTTAATTCGAACACCGGGGAGCTGTTTTTT. This encodes CASSLFNSNTGELFF. Supplemented by reference TRBV7-2 and TRBJ2-2, the full variable domain reads GAGVSQSPSNKVTEKGKDVELRCDPISGHTALYWYRQSLGQGLEFLIYFQGNSAPDKSGLPSDRFSAERTGGSVSTLTIQRTQQEDSAVYLCASSLFNSNTGELFFGEGSRLTVL.

This clonotype occurred many times. V is TRBV7-9 and J is TRBJ2-6; D unresolved. Per the germline V gene, CDR1 is SEHNR and CDR2 is FQNEAQ (reference sequence). The CDR3 sequence is 13 residues long. Trimming pared 5 bases from V and 4 bases from J, leaving 6 bases between. The CDR3 sequence is CASSARGANVLTF. DNA for the CDR3: TGTGCCAGCAGCGCCCGGGGGGCCAACGTCCTGACTTTC.

This clonotype was counted many times. The chain combines TRBV29-1 with TRBJ2-7; D remains ambiguous. This CDR3 region has 12 residues. Trimming left V 5 bases short and J 2 bases short, with 10 bases between. CDR1 and CDR2 from the germline V gene are SQVTM and ANQGSEA. The CDR3 protein is CSVLDGTYEQYF. CDR3 bases: TGCAGCGTTTTAGACGGCACCTACGAGCAGTACTTC.

The chain links TRBV29-1 to TRBJ1-2; D uncertain. CDR1 SQVTM and CDR2 ANQGSEA come from the germline V gene. The CDR3 sequence is 12 residues long. V was cut by 8 bases and J by 3 bases, with 13 bases left in between. This CDR3 reads CSSPHKDYGYTF. The CDR3 DNA reads as TGCAGCTCACCACACAAGGACTATGGCTACACCTTC.

This clonotype showed up many times. V gene TRBV7-3 combines with J gene TRBJ2-7, with 12 nucleotides matching TRBD2. Germline V gene sequence: CDR1 SGHTA, CDR2 FQGTGA. This CDR3 spans 14 amino acids. Trimming cost V 2 bases and J 7 bases; bases outside gene matches: 3. The CDR3 is CASSLETSGSEQYF. CDR3 in DNA: TGTGCCAGCAGCTTAGAGACTAGCGGGAGTGAGCAGTACTTC.

The chain links TRBV7-9 to TRBJ2-7, with TRBD1 as a possible D gene (6 bases). The CDR3 loop spans 13 amino acids. Trimming removed 11 bases at V and 0 bases at J, with 14 bases between. Per the germline V gene, CDR1 is SEHNR and CDR2 is FQNEAQ (reference sequence). The CDR3 region has the DNA TGTGCCTGGTCACAGGGATTCTCCTACGAGCAGTACTTC. Amino acid sequence: CAWSQGFSYEQYF.

This clonotype was detected ten times or more. This CDR3 reads CASSRDRENTEAFF. The CDR3 region has the DNA TGTGCCAGTAGTAGGGACAGGGAGAACACTGAAGCTTTCTTT. The rearrangement joins TRBV19 to TRBJ1-1, with 9 bases aligning to TRBD1. CDR1 and CDR2 (germline): LNHDA, SQIVND (reference sequence). V lost 4 bases, J lost 1 base, and 1 base stayed unmatched. The CDR3 has 14 amino acids.

The CDR3 region is CASKAGSTTGELFF. CDR3 bases: TGTGCCAGCAAGGCAGGGTCGACCACCGGGGAGCTGTTTTTT. The chain carries TRBV2 and TRBJ2-2; D is perhaps TRBD1 (5 bases). The CDR3 spans 14 residues. Trimming took off 7 bases at V and 4 bases at J, with 13 bases between the two ends. Germline CDR1 SNHLY, CDR2 FYNNEI.

V gene TRBV10-3 combines with J gene TRBJ2-5; perhaps D is TRBD1 or TRBD2 (5 bases each). This CDR3 region has 16 residues. From germline, CDR1 is ENHRY and CDR2 SYGVKD. Trimming left V 5 bases short and J 3 bases short, with 19 bases between. In DNA form, the CDR3 reads TGTGCCATCAGTTCCCAGCGGCAAGGGGCAAAAGAGACCCAGTACTTC. Encoded protein: CAISSQRQGAKETQYF.

Ten or more counts support this clonotype. The J gene is TRBJ2-7, the V gene TRBV4-2; D may be TRBD1 (6 bases). V lost 0 bases and J 7 bases, leaving 16 bases between the germline ends. CDR1 LGHNA and CDR2 YNFKEQ come from the germline V gene. This CDR3 comprises 15 residues. The CDR3 DNA reads as TGTGCCAGCAGCCAAGATCGGGGACAAGGATTGGAGCAGTACTTC. Its protein product is CASSQDRGQGLEQYF.

The rearrangement uses TRBV7-9 and TRBJ2-1, with a tentative D call TRBD1 (6 bases). The germline V gene encodes CDR1 SEHNR and CDR2 FQNEAQ (reference sequence). This CDR3 has 15 amino acids. Trimming took 5 bases from V and 0 from J, leaving 11 bases between them. DNA for the CDR3: TGTGCCAGCAGCCAACAGGGTTACTCCTACAATGAGCAGTTCTTC. The encoded protein is CASSQQGYSYNEQFF.

This chain connects TRBV12-3 or TRBV12-4 to TRBJ1-2, with no clear D. V was pared by 8 bases and J by 4 bases, with 17 bases between. CDR3 length: 14 residues. The CDR3 coding sequence is TGTGCCAGCTCCCCCGGTGGGCTGGGCTATGGCTACACCTTC. Its protein product is CASSPGGLGYGYTF.

This clonotype was observed many times. V and J are TRBV9 and TRBJ2-7, with TRBD2 matching over 8 bases. This CDR3 is built from 16 residues. Germline loops: CDR1 SGDLS, CDR2 YYNGEE. Trimming cost V 0 bases and J 1 base; bases outside gene matches: 6. CDR3 amino acids: CASSVGVSGTSYEQYF. The DNA for the CDR3 is TGTGCCAGCAGCGTAGGGGTTAGCGGGACTTCCTACGAGCAGTACTTC.

The chain employs TRBV7-2 and TRBJ1-4, with D unresolved. This CDR3 has 17 amino acids. Deletions cut 6 bases from V and 3 bases from J, with 20 bases between. CDR1 is SGHTA, CDR2 FQGNSA, per germline. The CDR3 nucleotides are TGTGCCAGCAGTTCCCAGTGGCCCCGGATTGCTAATGAAAAACTGTTTTTT. Amino acids: CASSSQWPRIANEKLFF.

The V gene is TRBV12-3 or TRBV12-4, the J gene TRBJ2-6; D is possibly TRBD1 (6 bases). Trimming cost V 5 bases and J 6 bases, with 14 bases left between them. There are 15 residues in the CDR3. The CDR3 loop reads CASSPQGWKANVLTF. The DNA of the CDR3 is TGTGCCAGCAGTCCCCAGGGGTGGAAGGCCAACGTCCTGACTTTC.